This T cell receptor (beta chain) derives from a study of T-cell memory formation after mild COVID-19. One entry per CDR3 protein results from TCRdb running MiXCR on the 5' RACE reads. This sample has 250,000 or so distinct CDR3 sequences, with around 17% found just once. Study-level results: Mostly located in CM and EM were contracting CD4+ clones, with contracting CD8+ clones located in EMRA.

A few counts support this clonotype. Its specificity is unknown. With 0 bases removed from V and 5 bases from J, the gap between germline ends came to 9 bases. The CDR3 spans 14 residues. Per germline, CDR1 MNHEY and CDR2 SVGAGI. The clonotype originates from a man in his late teens or twenties who had mild COVID-19 (a few samples of this study predate the infection). Cell type and time point are not known. The chain employs TRBV6-5 and TRBJ2-3, with no clear D. Sequenced material: PBMCs or a T cell subset sorted from them (not recorded which). CDR3 sequence (DNA): TGTGCCAGCAGTTACTCCCAGGTTCAAGATACGCAGTATTTT. This encodes CASSYSQVQDTQYF.